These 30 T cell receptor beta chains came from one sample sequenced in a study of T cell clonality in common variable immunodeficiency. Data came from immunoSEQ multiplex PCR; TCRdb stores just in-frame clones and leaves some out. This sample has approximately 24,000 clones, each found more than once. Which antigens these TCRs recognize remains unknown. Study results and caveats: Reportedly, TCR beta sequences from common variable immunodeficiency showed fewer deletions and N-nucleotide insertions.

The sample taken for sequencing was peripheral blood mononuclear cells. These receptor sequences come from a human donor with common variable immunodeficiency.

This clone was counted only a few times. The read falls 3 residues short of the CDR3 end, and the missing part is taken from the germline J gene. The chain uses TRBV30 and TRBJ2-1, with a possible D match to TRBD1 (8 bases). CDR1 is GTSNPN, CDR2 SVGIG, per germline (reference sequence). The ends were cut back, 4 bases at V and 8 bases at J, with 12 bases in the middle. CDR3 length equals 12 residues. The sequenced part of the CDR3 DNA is TGTGCCTGGAACAGGGGGGGGGATGAG. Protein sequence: CAWNRGGDE. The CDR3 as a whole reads CAWNRGGDEQFF.

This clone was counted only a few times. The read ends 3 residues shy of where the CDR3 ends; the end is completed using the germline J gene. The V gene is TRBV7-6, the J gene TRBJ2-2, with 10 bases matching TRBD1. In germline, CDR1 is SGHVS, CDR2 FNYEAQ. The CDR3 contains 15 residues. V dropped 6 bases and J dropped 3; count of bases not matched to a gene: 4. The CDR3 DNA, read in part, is TGTGCCAGCAGACCCGGGACAGGGGACACCGGGGAG. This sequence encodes CASRPGTGDTGE. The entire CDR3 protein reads CASRPGTGDTGELFF.

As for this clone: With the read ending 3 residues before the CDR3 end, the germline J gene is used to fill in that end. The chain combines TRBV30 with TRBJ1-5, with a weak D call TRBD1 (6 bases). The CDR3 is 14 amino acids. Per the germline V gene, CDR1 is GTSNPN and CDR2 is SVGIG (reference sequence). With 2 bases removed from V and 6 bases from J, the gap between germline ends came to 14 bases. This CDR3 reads CAWSSGSRGQPQHF. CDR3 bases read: TGTGCCTGGAGTTCCGGAAGCAGGGGTCAGCCC.

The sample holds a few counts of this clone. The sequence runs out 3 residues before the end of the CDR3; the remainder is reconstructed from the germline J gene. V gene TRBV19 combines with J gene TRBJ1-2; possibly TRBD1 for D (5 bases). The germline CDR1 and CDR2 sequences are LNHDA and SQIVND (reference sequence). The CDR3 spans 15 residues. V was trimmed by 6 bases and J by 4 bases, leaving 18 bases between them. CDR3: CASSHGGARSYGYTF. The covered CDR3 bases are TGTGCCAGTAGCCATGGAGGGGCGCGAAGCTATGGC.

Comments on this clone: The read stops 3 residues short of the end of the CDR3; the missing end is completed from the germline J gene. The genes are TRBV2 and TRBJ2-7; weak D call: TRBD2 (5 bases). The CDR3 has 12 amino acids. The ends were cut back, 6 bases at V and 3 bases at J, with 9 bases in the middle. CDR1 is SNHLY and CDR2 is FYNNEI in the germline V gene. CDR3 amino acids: CASRTTGYEQYF. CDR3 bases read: TGTGCCAGCAGGACTACGGGCTACGAG.

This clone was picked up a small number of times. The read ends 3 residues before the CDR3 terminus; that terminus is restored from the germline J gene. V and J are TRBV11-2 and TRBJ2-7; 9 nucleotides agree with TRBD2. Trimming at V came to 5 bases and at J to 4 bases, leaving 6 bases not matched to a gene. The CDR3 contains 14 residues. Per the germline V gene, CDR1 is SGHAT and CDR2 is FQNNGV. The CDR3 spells CASSTGTSSYEQYF. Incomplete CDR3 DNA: TGTGCCAGCAGCACCGGGACTAGCTCTTACGAG.

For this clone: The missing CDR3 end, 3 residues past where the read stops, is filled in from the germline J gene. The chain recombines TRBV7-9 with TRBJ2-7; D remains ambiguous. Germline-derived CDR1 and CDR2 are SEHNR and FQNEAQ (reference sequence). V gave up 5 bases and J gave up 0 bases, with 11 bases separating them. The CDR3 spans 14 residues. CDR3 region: CASSLSAISYEQYF. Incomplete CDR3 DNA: TGTGCCAGCAGCCTCTCCGCTATCTCCTACGAG.

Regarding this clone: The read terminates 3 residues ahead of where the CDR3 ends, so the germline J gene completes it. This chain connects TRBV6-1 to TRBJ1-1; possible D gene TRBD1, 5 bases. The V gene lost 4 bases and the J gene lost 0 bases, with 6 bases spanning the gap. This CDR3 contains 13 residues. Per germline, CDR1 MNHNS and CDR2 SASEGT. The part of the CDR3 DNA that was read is TGTGCCAGCAGTGTACAGGTGAACACTGAA. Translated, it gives CASSVQVNTE. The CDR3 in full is CASSVQVNTEAFF.

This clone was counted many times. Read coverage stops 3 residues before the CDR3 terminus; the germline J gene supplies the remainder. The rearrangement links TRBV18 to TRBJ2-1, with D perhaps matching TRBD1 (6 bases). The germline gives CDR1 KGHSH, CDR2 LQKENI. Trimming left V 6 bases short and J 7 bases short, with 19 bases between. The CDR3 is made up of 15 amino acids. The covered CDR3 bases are TGTGCCAGCTCCGAACAGGACAGTGTGTCGAATGAG. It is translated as CASSEQDSVSNE. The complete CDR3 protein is CASSEQDSVSNEQFF.

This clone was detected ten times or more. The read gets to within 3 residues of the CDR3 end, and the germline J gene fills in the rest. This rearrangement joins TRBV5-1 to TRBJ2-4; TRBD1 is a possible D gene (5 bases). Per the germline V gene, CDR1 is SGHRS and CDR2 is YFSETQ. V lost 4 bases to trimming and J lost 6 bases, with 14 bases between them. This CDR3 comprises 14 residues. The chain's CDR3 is CASSADSPSNIQYF. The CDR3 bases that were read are TGCGCCAGCAGCGCTGACAGTCCCTCAAACATT. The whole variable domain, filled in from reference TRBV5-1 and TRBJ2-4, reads KAGVTQTPRYLIKTRGQQVTLSCSPISGHRSVSWYQQTPGQGLQFLFEYFSETQRNKGNFPGRFSGRQFSNSRSEMNVSTLELGDSALYLCASSADSPSNIQYFGAGTRLSVL.

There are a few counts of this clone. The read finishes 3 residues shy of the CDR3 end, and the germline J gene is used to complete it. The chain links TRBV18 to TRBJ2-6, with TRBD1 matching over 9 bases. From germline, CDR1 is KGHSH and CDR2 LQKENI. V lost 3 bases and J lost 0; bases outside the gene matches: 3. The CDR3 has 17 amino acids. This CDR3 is CASSPLTGGSGANVLTF. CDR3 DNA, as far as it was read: TGTGCCAGCTCACCCCTGACAGGGGGCTCTGGGGCCAACGTC.

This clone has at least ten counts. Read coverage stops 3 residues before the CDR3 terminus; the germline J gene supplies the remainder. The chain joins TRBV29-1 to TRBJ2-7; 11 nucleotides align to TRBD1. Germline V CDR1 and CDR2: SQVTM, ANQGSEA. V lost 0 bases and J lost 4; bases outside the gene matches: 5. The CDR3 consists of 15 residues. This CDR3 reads CSVEDRTGGKYEQYF. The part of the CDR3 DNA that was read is TGCAGCGTTGAAGACCGGACAGGGGGCAAGTACGAG.

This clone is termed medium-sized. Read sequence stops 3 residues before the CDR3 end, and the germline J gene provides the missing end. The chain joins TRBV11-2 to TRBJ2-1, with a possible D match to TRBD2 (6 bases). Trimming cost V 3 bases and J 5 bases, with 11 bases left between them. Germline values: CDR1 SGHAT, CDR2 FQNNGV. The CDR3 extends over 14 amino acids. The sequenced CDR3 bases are TGTGCCAGCAGCTTTACGGAGGGCCACAATGAG. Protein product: CASSFTEGHNE. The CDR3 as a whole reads CASSFTEGHNEQFF.

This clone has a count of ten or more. CDR3 DNA, as far as it was read: TGTGCCAGCTCACCTTCTGCGGGAGTAGGTACCGGGGAG. Its translation: CASSPSAGVGTGE. The full CDR3 reads CASSPSAGVGTGELFF. This chain uses TRBV18 with TRBJ2-2, with TRBD2 matching over 7 bases. The read finishes 3 residues shy of the CDR3 end, and the germline J gene is used to complete it. Germline values: CDR1 KGHSH, CDR2 LQKENI. V was clipped by 3 bases and J by 5 bases; unmatched bases: 9. The CDR3 is 16 amino acids.

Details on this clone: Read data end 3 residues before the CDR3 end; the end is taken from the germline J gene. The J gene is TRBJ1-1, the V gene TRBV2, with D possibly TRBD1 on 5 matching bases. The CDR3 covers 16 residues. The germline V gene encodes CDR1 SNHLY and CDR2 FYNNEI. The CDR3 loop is CASSELQVGRTLKAFF. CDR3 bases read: TGTGCCAGCAGTGAATTACAGGTGGGCCGAACACTGAAA.

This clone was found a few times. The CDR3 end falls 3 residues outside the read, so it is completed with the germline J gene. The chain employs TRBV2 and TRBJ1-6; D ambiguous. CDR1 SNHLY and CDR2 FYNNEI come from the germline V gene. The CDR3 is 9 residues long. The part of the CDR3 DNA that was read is TGTGCCAGCAGCCCTCCC. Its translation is CASSPP. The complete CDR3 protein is CASSPPLHF. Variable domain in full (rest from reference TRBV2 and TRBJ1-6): EPEVTQTPSHQVTQMGQEVILRCVPISNHLYFYWYRQILGQKVEFLVSFYNNEISEKSEIFDDQFSVERPDGSNFTLKIRSTKLEDSAMYFCASSPPLHFGNGTRLTVT.

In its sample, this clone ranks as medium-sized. The sequenced CDR3 bases are TGCAGCGTCATCACAGGGGGTCCGACTGAA. This encodes CSVITGGPTE. The CDR3 as a whole reads CSVITGGPTEAFF. V is TRBV29-1 and J is TRBJ1-1, with 8 nucleotides matching TRBD1. The DNA ends 3 residues before the CDR3 does, and the rest of the CDR3 is filled in from the germline J gene. This CDR3 is 13 amino acids long. From germline, CDR1 is SQVTM and CDR2 ANQGSEA. J was trimmed by 5 bases and V by 6 bases; bases with no gene match: 8.

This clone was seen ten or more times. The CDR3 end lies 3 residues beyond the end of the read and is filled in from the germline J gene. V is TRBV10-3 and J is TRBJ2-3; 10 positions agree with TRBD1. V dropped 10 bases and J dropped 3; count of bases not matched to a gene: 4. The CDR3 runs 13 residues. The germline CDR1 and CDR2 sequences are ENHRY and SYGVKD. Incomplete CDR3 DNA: TGTGCCACCGGGGGACAGGGGACAGATACG. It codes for CATGGQGTDT. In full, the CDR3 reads CATGGQGTDTQYF.

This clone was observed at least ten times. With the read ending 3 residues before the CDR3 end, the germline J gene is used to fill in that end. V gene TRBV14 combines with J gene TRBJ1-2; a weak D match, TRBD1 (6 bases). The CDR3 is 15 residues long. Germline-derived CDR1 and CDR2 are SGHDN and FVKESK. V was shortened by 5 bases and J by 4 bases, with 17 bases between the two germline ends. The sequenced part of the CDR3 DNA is TGTGCCAGCAGCTCCCGGGCAGGGGCCTTCTATGGC. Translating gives CASSSRAGAFYG. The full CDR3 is CASSSRAGAFYGYTF.

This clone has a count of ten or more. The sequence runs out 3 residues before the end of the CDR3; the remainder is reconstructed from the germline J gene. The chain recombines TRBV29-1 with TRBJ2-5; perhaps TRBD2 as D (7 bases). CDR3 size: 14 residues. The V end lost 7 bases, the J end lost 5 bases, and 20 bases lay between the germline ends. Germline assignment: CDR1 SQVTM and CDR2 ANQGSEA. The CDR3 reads CSAATRGARETQYF. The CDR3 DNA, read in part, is TGCAGCGCCGCCACCCGGGGGGCCCGGGAGACC. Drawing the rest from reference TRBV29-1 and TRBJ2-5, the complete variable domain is SAVISQKPSRDICQRGTSLTIQCQVDSQVTMMFWYRQQPGQSLTLIATANQGSEATYESGFVIDKFPISRPNLTFSTLTVSNMSPEDSSIYLCSAATRGARETQYFGPGTRLLVL.

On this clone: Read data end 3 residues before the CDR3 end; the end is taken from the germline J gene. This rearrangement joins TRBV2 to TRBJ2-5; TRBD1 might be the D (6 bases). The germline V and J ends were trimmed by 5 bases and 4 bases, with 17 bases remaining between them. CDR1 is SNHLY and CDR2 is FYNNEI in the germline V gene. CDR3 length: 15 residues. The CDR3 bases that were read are TGTGCCAGCAGTTTCCGGGACACCGTCGGAGAGACC. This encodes CASSFRDTVGET. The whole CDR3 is CASSFRDTVGETQYF.

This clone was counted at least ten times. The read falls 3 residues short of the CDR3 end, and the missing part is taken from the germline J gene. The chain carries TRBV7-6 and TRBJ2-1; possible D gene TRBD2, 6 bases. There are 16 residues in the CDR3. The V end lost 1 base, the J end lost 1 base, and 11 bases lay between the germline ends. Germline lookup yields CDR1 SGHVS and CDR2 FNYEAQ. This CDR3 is CASSLVPSGSYNEQFF. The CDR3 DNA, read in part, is TGTGCCAGCAGCTTAGTGCCCAGCGGGTCCTACAATGAG.

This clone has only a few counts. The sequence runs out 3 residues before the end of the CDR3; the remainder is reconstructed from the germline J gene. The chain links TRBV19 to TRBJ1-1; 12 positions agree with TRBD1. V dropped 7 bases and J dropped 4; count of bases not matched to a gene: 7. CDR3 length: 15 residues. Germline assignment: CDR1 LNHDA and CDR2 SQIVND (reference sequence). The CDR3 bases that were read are TGTGCCAGTAAGCCGGGACAGGGGGCGACCACTGAA. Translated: CASKPGQGATTE. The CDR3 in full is CASKPGQGATTEAFF.

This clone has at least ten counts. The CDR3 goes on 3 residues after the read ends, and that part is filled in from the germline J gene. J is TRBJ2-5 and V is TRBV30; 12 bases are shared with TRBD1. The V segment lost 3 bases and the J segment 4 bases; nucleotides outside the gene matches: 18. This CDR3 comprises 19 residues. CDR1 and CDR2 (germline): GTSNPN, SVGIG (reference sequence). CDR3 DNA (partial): TGTGCCTGGAGCCCGAGGCTCGGGACAGGGGGCCCTCGGGCAGAGACC. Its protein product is CAWSPRLGTGGPRAET. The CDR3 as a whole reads CAWSPRLGTGGPRAETQYF.

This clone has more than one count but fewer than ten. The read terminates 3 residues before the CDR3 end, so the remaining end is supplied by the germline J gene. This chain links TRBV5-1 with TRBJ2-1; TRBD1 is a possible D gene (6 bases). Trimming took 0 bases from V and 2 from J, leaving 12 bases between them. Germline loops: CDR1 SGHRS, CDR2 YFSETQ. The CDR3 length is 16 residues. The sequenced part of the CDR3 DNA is TGCGCCAGCAGCTTGGAGATCGCAGGGGCCTACAATGAG. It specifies CASSLEIAGAYNE. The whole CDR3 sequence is CASSLEIAGAYNEQFF.

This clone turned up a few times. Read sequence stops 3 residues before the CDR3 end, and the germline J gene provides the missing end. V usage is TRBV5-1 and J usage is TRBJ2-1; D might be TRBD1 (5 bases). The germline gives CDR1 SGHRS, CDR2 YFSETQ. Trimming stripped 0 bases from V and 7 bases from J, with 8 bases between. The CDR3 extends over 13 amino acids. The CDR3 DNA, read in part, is TGCGCCAGCAGCTTGGGGGGCAGAAATGAG. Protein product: CASSLGGRNE. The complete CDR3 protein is CASSLGGRNEQFF.

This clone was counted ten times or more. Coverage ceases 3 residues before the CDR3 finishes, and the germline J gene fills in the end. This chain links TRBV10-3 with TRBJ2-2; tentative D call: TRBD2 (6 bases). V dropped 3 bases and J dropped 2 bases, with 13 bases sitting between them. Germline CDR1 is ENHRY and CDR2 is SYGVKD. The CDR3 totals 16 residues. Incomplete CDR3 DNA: TGTGCCATCAGTGAAGGTGGCGGGACTAACACCGGGGAG. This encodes CAISEGGGTNTGE. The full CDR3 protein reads CAISEGGGTNTGELFF.

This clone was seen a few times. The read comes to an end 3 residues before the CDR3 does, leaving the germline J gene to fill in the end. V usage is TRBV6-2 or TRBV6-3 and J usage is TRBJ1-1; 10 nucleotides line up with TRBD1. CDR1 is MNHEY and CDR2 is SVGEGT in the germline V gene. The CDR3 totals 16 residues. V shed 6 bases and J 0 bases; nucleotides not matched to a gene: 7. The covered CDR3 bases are TGTGCCAGCAGGTCCGGACAGGGGGTTATGAACACTGAA. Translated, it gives CASRSGQGVMNTE. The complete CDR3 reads CASRSGQGVMNTEAFF.

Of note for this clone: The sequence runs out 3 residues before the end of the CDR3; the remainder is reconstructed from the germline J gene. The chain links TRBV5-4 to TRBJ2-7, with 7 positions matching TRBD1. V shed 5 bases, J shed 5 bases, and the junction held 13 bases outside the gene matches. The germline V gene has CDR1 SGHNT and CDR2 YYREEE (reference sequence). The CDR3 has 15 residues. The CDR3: CASSSETGRANEQYF. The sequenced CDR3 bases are TGTGCCAGCAGTTCCGAGACAGGGCGCGCTAACGAG.

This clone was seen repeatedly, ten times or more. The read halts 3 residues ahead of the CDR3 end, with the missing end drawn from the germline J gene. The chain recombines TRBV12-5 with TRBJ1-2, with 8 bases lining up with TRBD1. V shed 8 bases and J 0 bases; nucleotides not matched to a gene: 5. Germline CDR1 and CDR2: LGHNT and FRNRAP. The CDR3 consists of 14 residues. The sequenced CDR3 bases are TGTGCTAGTACAGACAGGGGATCTAACTATGGC. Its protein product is CASTDRGSNYG. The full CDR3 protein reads CASTDRGSNYGYTF.